These T cell receptor beta chains were read from a single sample in a study of blood T cells in healthy people across ages. TCRdb re-analysed the 5' RACE reads in MiXCR, keeping a single row per CDR3 protein. The data show roughly 1,100,000 distinct CDR3 sequences, approximately 25% seen once. Separately, the same data were catalogued under a study of T cells of mothers and their children.

The sample comprised blood. The receptor set was obtained from a girl aged 2 to 9 in good health. The CDR3 runs from the conserved cysteine through the conserved F or W. A D gene is named only where the DNA matches it firmly. Size values are once, few and many counts, or a class for expanded clones, and some rows have none.

d_gene	v_gene	len	abundance	j_gene	CDR3nt	CDR3aa
.	TRBV24-1	13	.	TRBJ2-1	TGCGCCACCAGTGATTTCCCACTAGAGGAGCAGTTCTTC	CATSDFPLEEQFF
TRBD2	TRBV7-8	17	.	TRBJ2-5	TGTGCCAGCAGCTTAGTAGATGGCGGGAGGGGACAAGAGACCCAGTACTTC	CASSLVDGGRGQETQYF
.	TRBV20-1	15	few	TRBJ2-7	TGCAGTGCTAGAGAACACACCGGGAGTACCTACGAGCAGTACTTC	CSAREHTGSTYEQYF
.	TRBV7-9	13	.	TRBJ2-7	TGTGCCAGCAGCCCCACCAGGATGGACGAGCAGTACTTC	CASSPTRMDEQYF
TRBD2	TRBV28	17	.	TRBJ2-1	TGTGCCAGCAGTTTTTGGACTAGCGGGAGTGGGGACAATGAGCAGTTCTTC	CASSFWTSGSGDNEQFF
TRBD2	TRBV20-1	15	.	TRBJ2-5	TGCAGTGCTAGAGATTTAGGGACTACCAAAGAGACCCAGTACTTC	CSARDLGTTKETQYF
.	TRBV2	12	few	TRBJ1-2	TGTGCCACCCCGAGGCCACACTATGGCTACACCTTC	CATPRPHYGYTF
.	TRBV6-5	14	few	TRBJ1-1	TGTGCCAGCAGTTACCCCGACCACCCAGGTGAAGCTTTCTTT	CASSYPDHPGEAFF
.	TRBV24-1	12	few	TRBJ1-5	TGTGCCCCCCGTAGGCCCAACCAGCCCCAGCATTTT	CAPRRPNQPQHF
.	TRBV2	12	few	TRBJ1-5	TGTGCCAGCAGTGTCAAAAGTCAGCCCCAGCATTTT	CASSVKSQPQHF
TRBD1	TRBV20-1	13	.	TRBJ1-5	TGCAGTGCTAGTGAGGGGGCAAGTCAGCCCCAGCATTTT	CSASEGASQPQHF
.	TRBV28	14	few	TRBJ1-2	TGTGCCAGCGGGGAGGAGGGACCTCAGGGCGGCTACACCTTC	CASGEEGPQGGYTF
.	TRBV12-3/TRBV12-4	14	few	TRBJ1-1	TGTGCCAGCACCCGAAACGGCCAGAACACTGAAGCTTTCTTT	CASTRNGQNTEAFF
.	TRBV12-3/TRBV12-4	12	.	TRBJ2-1	TGTGCCAGCAAGACGACAGGCAATGAGCAGTTCTTC	CASKTTGNEQFF
TRBD2	TRBV3-1	15	.	TRBJ2-1	TGTGCCAGCAGCCAAGTTGCGGGAGGATACAATGAGCAGTTCTTC	CASSQVAGGYNEQFF
.	TRBV9	16	once	TRBJ1-1	TGTGCCAGCAGCCCCAGCCGAATCGACAGGAACACTGAAGCTTTCTTT	CASSPSRIDRNTEAFF
.	TRBV28	13	.	TRBJ2-7	TGTGCCAGCTCGGGACTCCCGGCCTACGAGCAGTACTTC	CASSGLPAYEQYF
.	TRBV13	13	.	TRBJ2-5	TGTGCCAGCAGCTTATCCGTGGAAGAGACCCAGTACTTC	CASSLSVEETQYF
.	TRBV6-5	15	few	TRBJ2-5	TGTGCCAGCAGTTACTATCCTAGCGCCCAAGAGACCCAGTACTTC	CASSYYPSAQETQYF